The 27 T cell receptor beta chains given below trace back to one sample, sequenced in a study of T cell repertoires in cytomegalovirus infection. The antigens of these receptors remain unknown. TCRdb re-called the reads through MiXCR, storing one row per CDR3 protein. The sample records 90,000 to 110,000 distinct CDR3 sequences, 25% to 30% being singletons. The sequenced sample was CD8+ T cells from cultured PBMCs, obtained from culture after CMV antigen stimulation. These receptors were collected from a human donor in good health (CMV status not recorded). Some clones in this sample may be carry-over from other donors' samples.

This clonotype has more than one count but fewer than ten. The V gene is TRBV19, the J gene TRBJ1-1; D call uncertain. The CDR3 runs to 14 residues. Per the germline V gene, CDR1 is LNHDA and CDR2 is SQIVND (reference sequence). Deletions cut 7 bases from V and 3 bases from J, with 15 bases between. Here the CDR3 DNA reads TGTGCCAGTATCGGTTGGCGAGATTACACTGAAGCTTTCTTT. This gives the protein CASIGWRDYTEAFF.

The chain carries TRBV6-5 and TRBJ2-7, with D possibly being TRBD2 (6 bases). The CDR3 loop spans 15 amino acids. Trimming took 4 bases from V and 5 from J, leaving 18 bases between them. Germline V CDR1 and CDR2: MNHEY, SVGAGI. The DNA of the CDR3 is TGTGCCAGCAGTTCAAATGGGATGGGGGGTAACGAGCAGTACTTC. Protein: CASSSNGMGGNEQYF.

The rearrangement uses TRBV27 and TRBJ2-7; TRBD1 matches at 7 bases. Germline V gives CDR1 MNHEY, CDR2 SMNVEV (reference sequence). V dropped 3 bases and J dropped 6; count of bases not matched to a gene: 11. The CDR3 runs 15 residues. The CDR3 DNA follows: TGTGCCAGCAGTTTCGGGACAGTGGGCTCGGCCGAGCAGTACTTC. As protein: CASSFGTVGSAEQYF.

The V call is TRBV20-1, the J call TRBJ1-4, with D tentatively TRBD1 (6 bases). The germline CDR1 and CDR2 sequences are DFQATT and SNEGSKA (reference sequence). The CDR3 is made up of 17 amino acids. The V and J ends lost 0 bases and 6 bases respectively, with 20 bases between them. The CDR3 bases are TGCAGTGCTAGAGAGTTAGAGACAGGCTTCTATGATGAAAAACTGTTTTTT. Its translation is CSARELETGFYDEKLFF.

The table lists this clonotype with many counts. One junction end disagrees with the germline gene, perhaps due to a read error. This sequence joins TRBV7-6 and TRBJ2-3; D not certain. CDR3 length equals 13 residues. Germline V gene data show CDR1 as SGHVS and CDR2 as FNYEAQ. The CDR3 is CASSLGYTDTQYF. CDR3 in DNA: TGTGCCAGCAGTTTAGGATACACAGATACGCAGTATTTT.

This clonotype has just a few counts. The rearrangement links TRBV4-1 to TRBJ2-1, with a weak D call TRBD1 (5 bases). Germline-derived CDR1 and CDR2 are MGHRA and YSYEKL. Trimming stripped 0 bases from V and 2 bases from J, with 14 bases between. The CDR3 sequence is 17 residues long. DNA of the CDR3: TGCGCCAGCAGCCAAGATAGGGGAACAATCCCCTACAATGAGCAGTTCTTC. It codes for CASSQDRGTIPYNEQFF.

This chain links TRBV20-1 with TRBJ1-1; D unresolved. The germline CDR1 and CDR2 sequences are DFQATT and SNEGSKA (reference sequence). The CDR3 is made up of 14 amino acids. V was clipped by 1 base and J by 8 bases, with 17 bases between them. This chain's CDR3 is CSARALSKEIEAFF. Here the CDR3 DNA reads TGCAGTGCTAGAGCTCTCAGTAAGGAGATAGAAGCTTTCTTT.

V is TRBV9 and J is TRBJ2-2, with TRBD1 matching 12 bases. The germline V gene encodes CDR1 SGDLS and CDR2 YYNGEE. V lost 2 bases to trimming and J lost 4 bases; unmatched junction nucleotides: 0. CDR3 size: 15 residues. The CDR3 region is CASSVGQGATGELFF. In DNA, the CDR3 is TGTGCCAGCAGCGTGGGACAGGGGGCCACCGGGGAGCTGTTTTTT.

This clonotype was seen repeatedly, ten times or more. The J gene is TRBJ1-2, the V gene TRBV7-9; no reliable D call. The CDR3 is 15 amino acids. V shed 1 base and J shed 6 bases, with 15 bases lying between them. Germline V lookup: CDR1 SEHNR, CDR2 FQNEAQ (reference sequence). The CDR3 spells CASSLVGADPHGYTF. In nucleotides, the CDR3 is TGTGCCAGCAGCTTAGTGGGCGCTGATCCACATGGCTACACCTTC.

V and J are TRBV20-1 and TRBJ2-5; D is perhaps TRBD2 (5 bases). The V end was cut by 0 bases, the J end by 4 bases, with 15 bases between. Germline assignment: CDR1 DFQATT and CDR2 SNEGSKA (reference sequence). The CDR3 spans 15 residues. The CDR3 spells CSARDRKEAGETQYF. DNA of the CDR3: TGCAGTGCTAGAGATCGGAAGGAGGCGGGAGAGACCCAGTACTTC.

This clonotype was seen a handful of times. The rearrangement links TRBV12-3 or TRBV12-4 to TRBJ1-2; D gene ambiguous. Between the trimmed V and J ends, which lost 5 bases and 1 base, there was a span of 11 bases. The length of the CDR3 is 14 residues. The CDR3 loop reads CASSTEPINYGYTF. The CDR3 bases are TGTGCCAGCAGTACAGAGCCAATTAACTATGGCTACACCTTC.

There are many counts of this clonotype. V usage is TRBV7-4 and J usage is TRBJ1-5, with a tentative D call TRBD1 (5 bases). There are 17 residues in the CDR3. CDR1 SGHVT and CDR2 SQSDAQ come from the germline V gene. Trimming cost V 4 bases and J 6 bases, with 22 bases left between them. CDR3: CASSSGTHDYLSQPQHF. CDR3 bases: TGTGCCAGCAGCTCAGGGACCCACGATTATCTGAGTCAGCCCCAGCATTTT. Full variable domain (missing parts from reference TRBV7-4 and TRBJ1-5): GAGVSQSPRYKVAKRGRDVALRCDSISGHVTLYWYRQTLGQGSEVLTYSQSDAQRDKSGRPSGRFSAERPERSVSTLKIQRTEQGDSAVYLCASSSGTHDYLSQPQHFGDGTRLSIL.

The CDR3 sequence is CASSQAGGVWANTGELFF. Written as DNA, the CDR3 is TGCGCCAGCAGCCAAGCCGGAGGGGTTTGGGCAAACACCGGGGAGCTGTTTTTT. The V and J genes are TRBV4-1 and TRBJ2-2; perhaps TRBD2 as D (6 bases). CDR3 length: 18 residues. V gave up 1 base and J gave up 2 bases, with 17 bases separating them. Per the germline V gene, CDR1 is MGHRA and CDR2 is YSYEKL.

The J gene is TRBJ2-3, the V gene TRBV20-1; TRBD2 aligns across 10 bases. Germline assignment: CDR1 DFQATT and CDR2 SNEGSKA (reference sequence). The ends lost 1 base at V and 14 bases at J; junction bases unmatched: 15. This CDR3 is built from 15 residues. DNA for the CDR3: TGCAGTGCTAGAGGACTCTCGAGTCTAGCGGGGGTCACGTATTTT. Protein product: CSARGLSSLAGVTYF.

As concerns this clonotype: One junction end does not reproduce the germline sequence, and a read error may be involved. The J gene is TRBJ2-7, the V gene TRBV6-6; 9 bases are shared with TRBD2. The CDR3 has 16 residues. CDR1 is MNHNY and CDR2 is SVGAGI in the germline V gene (reference sequence). CDR3 nucleotide sequence: TGTGCCTGCAGTCCAACCCTAGCGGGGAGCTCCTACGAGCAGTACTTC. Protein: CACSPTLAGSSYEQYF.

This clonotype was counted a few times. This chain joins TRBV19 and TRBJ2-3; TRBD1 aligns across 7 bases. The CDR3 loop spans 14 amino acids. The V gene's germline CDR1 is LNHDA and CDR2 SQIVND (reference sequence). The ends lost 5 bases at V and 3 bases at J; junction bases unmatched: 5. Written as DNA, the CDR3 is TGTGCCAGTAGTCCATGGACAGGAACAGATACGCAGTATTTT. Translating gives CASSPWTGTDTQYF.

The chain joins TRBV3-1 to TRBJ1-2; unclear D gene. CDR3 length: 18 amino acids. Between the trimmed V and J ends, which lost 0 bases and 4 bases, there was a span of 21 bases. Germline V gene data show CDR1 as LGHDT and CDR2 as YNNKEL (reference sequence). CDR3 sequence (DNA): TGTGCCAGCAGCCAAGACCATGCGTTCGGCGGCACCGTCTATGGCTACACCTTC. It codes for CASSQDHAFGGTVYGYTF.

This chain links TRBV12-3 or TRBV12-4 with TRBJ2-1; 7 positions match TRBD1. V shed 7 bases and J 0 bases; nucleotides not matched to a gene: 6. The CDR3 covers 15 residues. CDR3: CASTTPGGSYNEQFF. The CDR3 DNA sequence: TGTGCCAGCACTACTCCAGGGGGCTCCTACAATGAGCAGTTCTTC.

This clonotype was counted between two and nine times. The rearrangement uses TRBV7-8 and TRBJ2-7; perhaps D is TRBD1 or TRBD2 (5 bases each). Germline V lookup: CDR1 SGHVS, CDR2 FQNEAQ. The V gene lost 7 bases and the J gene lost 3 bases, with 13 bases spanning the gap. The CDR3 spans 13 residues. The CDR3 protein is CASIGTSVYEQYF. In DNA form, the CDR3 reads TGTGCCAGCATCGGGACGTCGGTCTACGAGCAGTACTTC.

The gene calls are TRBV2 and TRBJ1-1; D may be TRBD1 (6 bases). Germline assignment: CDR1 SNHLY and CDR2 FYNNEI. V was clipped by 3 bases and J by 3 bases, with 14 bases between them. CDR3 length equals 15 residues. CDR3 sequence (DNA): TGTGCCAGCAGTGATCGTGTAGGGGGGGACACTGAAGCTTTCTTT. Protein: CASSDRVGGDTEAFF.

This clonotype was observed at least ten times. The chain combines TRBV29-1 with TRBJ2-7; 7 positions agree with TRBD1. J gave up 2 bases and V 1 base, and 2 bases lay outside the gene matches. CDR3 length equals 13 residues. In germline, CDR1 is SQVTM, CDR2 ANQGSEA. Written as DNA, the CDR3 is TGCAGCGTTGAAGGGGACAGAACCTACGAGCAGTACTTC. Residues: CSVEGDRTYEQYF.

This clonotype showed up just a few times. The rearrangement joins TRBV7-6 to TRBJ1-2; 8 nucleotides align to TRBD1. The CDR3 loop spans 15 amino acids. The trim removed 1 base at V and 6 bases at J, leaving 7 bases unmatched. CDR1 is SGHVS and CDR2 is FNYEAQ in the germline V gene. CDR3 protein: CASSLGTGTGHGYTF. The CDR3 bases are TGTGCCAGCAGCTTAGGAACCGGGACAGGACATGGCTACACCTTC.

The V and J genes are TRBV11-1 and TRBJ2-7, with 8 bases that match TRBD2. Germline V gene sequence: CDR1 SGHAT, CDR2 FQDESV (reference sequence). J lost 0 bases, V lost 2 bases, and 6 bases had no gene match. The CDR3 has 16 amino acids. The CDR3 loop is CASSLPGLVGSYEQYF. The CDR3 bases are TGTGCCAGCAGCTTACCGGGACTAGTGGGCTCCTACGAGCAGTACTTC.

This clonotype has more than one count but fewer than ten. V and J are TRBV7-8 and TRBJ1-5; no definite D call. Looked up from germline, CDR1 is SGHVS and CDR2 is FQNEAQ. There are 16 residues in the CDR3. V was clipped by 5 bases and J by 0 bases, with 14 bases between them. This CDR3 is CASSPPTEDSNQPQHF. CDR3 in DNA: TGTGCCAGCAGCCCTCCCACGGAGGATAGCAATCAGCCCCAGCATTTT. Full variable domain (outside the CDR3, taken from reference TRBV7-8 and TRBJ1-5): GAGVSQSPRYKVAKRGQDVALRCDPISGHVSLFWYQQALGQGPEFLTYFQNEAQLDKSGLPSDRFFAERPEGSVSTLKIQRTQQEDSAVYLCASSPPTEDSNQPQHFGDGTRLSIL.

This clonotype was recorded at least ten times. This chain connects TRBV7-2 to TRBJ2-7; the D gene is possibly TRBD2 (5 bases). Germline V gene sequence: CDR1 SGHTA, CDR2 FQGNSA. This CDR3 contains 14 residues. The V and J ends lost 1 base and 1 base respectively, with 8 bases between them. CDR3 amino acids: CASSLVLGSYEQYF. The CDR3 coding sequence is TGTGCCAGCAGCTTAGTACTAGGGTCCTACGAGCAGTACTTC.

This clonotype was seen a single time. The chain uses TRBV12-3 or TRBV12-4 and TRBJ2-3; 14 bases map to TRBD2. Trimming took 5 bases from V and 2 from J; bases not matched to a gene: 6. CDR3 length: 17 amino acids. CDR3 nucleotide sequence: TGTGCCAGCAGTCCCGGGACTAGCGGGGGATTCACAGATACGCAGTATTTT. As protein: CASSPGTSGGFTDTQYF.

This sequence joins TRBV20-1 and TRBJ2-1, with unresolved D. Trimming stripped 3 bases from V and 9 bases from J, with 15 bases between. Germline-derived CDR1 and CDR2 are DFQATT and SNEGSKA (reference sequence). This CDR3 has 13 amino acids. The CDR3, as DNA: TGCAGTGCTAGCGGGCTCCCTCGGCCTGAGCAGTTCTTC. Its protein is CSASGLPRPEQFF.